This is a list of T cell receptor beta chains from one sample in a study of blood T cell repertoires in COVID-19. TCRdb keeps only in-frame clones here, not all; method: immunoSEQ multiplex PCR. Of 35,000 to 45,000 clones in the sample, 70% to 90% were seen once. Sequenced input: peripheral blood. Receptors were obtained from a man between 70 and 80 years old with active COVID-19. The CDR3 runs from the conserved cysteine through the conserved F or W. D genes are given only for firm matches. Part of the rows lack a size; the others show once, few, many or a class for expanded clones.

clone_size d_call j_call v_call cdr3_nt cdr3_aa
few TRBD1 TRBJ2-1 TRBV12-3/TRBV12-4 TGTGCCAGCAGCTTTTACCCGGACAGGGTATTCTTC CASSFYPDRVFF
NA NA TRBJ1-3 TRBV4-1 TGCGCCAGCAGCCAAGTTTTTGGGGGCCCTGGAAACACCATATATTTT CASSQVFGGPGNTIYF
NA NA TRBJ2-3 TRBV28 TGTGCCAGTGAGGGAGGAGGCCCTTCAGATACGCAGTATTTT CASEGGGPSDTQYF
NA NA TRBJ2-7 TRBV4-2 TGTGCCAGCAGCCAGGTCCTTGGCGGAGGGAAGGACGAGCAGTACTTC CASSQVLGGGKDEQYF
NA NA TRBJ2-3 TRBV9 TGTGCCAGCAGCGTAGATATGACAGATACGCAGTATTTT CASSVDMTDTQYF
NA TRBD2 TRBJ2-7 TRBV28 TGTGCCAGCAGGGGCCCCGGGAGGTCCCACGAGCAGTACTTC CASRGPGRSHEQYF
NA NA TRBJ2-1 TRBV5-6 TGTGCCAGCAGCTTGTGGGGGCGAGGGGACAATGAGCAGTTCTTC CASSLWGRGDNEQFF
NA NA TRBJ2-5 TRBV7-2 TGTGCCAGCAGCCGTGGGGGGGCTGGAGAGACCCAGTACTTC CASSRGGAGETQYF
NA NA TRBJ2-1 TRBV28 TGTGCCAGCAGTTTTCCTCTTAGACAGGACGCGATCTCCTACAATGAGCAGTTCTTC CASSFPLRQDAISYNEQFF
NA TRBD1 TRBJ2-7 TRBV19 TGTGCCAGTAGTTCCACGGACAGGGTGCACGAGCAGTACTTC CASSSTDRVHEQYF
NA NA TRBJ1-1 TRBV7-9 TGTGCCAGCAGCGAGTATGAAGATCGGGGGAATGAAGCTTTCTTT CASSEYEDRGNEAFF
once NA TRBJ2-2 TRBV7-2 TGTGCCAGCAGCTTAGTGAGGACCGGGGAGCTGTTTTTT CASSLVRTGELFF
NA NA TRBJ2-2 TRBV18 TGTGCCAGCTCACCAGACAGAAAGAACACCGGGGAGCTGTTTTTT CASSPDRKNTGELFF
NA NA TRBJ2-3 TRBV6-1 TGTGCCAGCAGTGACCCTTACGGGAGCACAGATACGCAGTATTTT CASSDPYGSTDTQYF
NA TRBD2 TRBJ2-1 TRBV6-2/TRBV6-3 TGTGCCAGCAGTTACCTAGCGGGAGGGCGTAATGAGCAGTTCTTC CASSYLAGGRNEQFF
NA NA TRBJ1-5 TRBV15 TGTGCCACCAGCAGAGATCTGGGCGTTTATCAGCCCCAGCATTTT CATSRDLGVYQPQHF
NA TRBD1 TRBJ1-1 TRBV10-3 TGTGCCATCAGTTCAGGACAGGGGGCTTTTCGGAGTGAAGCTTTCTTT CAISSGQGAFRSEAFF
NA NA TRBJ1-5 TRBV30 TGTGCCTGGAGTGGACAGGAACTTCAGCCCCAGCATTTT CAWSGQELQPQHF
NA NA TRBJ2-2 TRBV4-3 TGCGCCAGCAGCCAACCAGACAGACAGGAGCTGTTTTTT CASSQPDRQELFF
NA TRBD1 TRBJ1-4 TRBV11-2 TGTGCCAGCAGCCTTACGATTCATGGACAGGATGAAAAACTGTTTTTT CASSLTIHGQDEKLFF
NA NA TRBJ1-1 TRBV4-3 TGCGCCAGCAGCCAAGCTCGCGTGGGGAGGGGAAACACTGAAGCTTTCTTT CASSQARVGRGNTEAFF
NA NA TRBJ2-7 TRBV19 TGTGCCAGTAGTCTCCAGACGGAGTCGGAGCAGTACTTC CASSLQTESEQYF
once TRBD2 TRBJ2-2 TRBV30 TGTGCCTGGGGAGCGGGAGTCGGAACCGGGGAGCTGTTTTTT CAWGAGVGTGELFF
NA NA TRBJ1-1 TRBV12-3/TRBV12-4 TGTGCCAGCAGTTTAGGACAGAACACTGAAGCTTTCTTT CASSLGQNTEAFF
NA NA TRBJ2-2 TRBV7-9 TGTGCCAGCAGTAGCTTATCCGGGGAGCTGTTTTTT CASSSLSGELFF
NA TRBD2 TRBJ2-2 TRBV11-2 TGTGCCAGCACCCAAGACCCGGGAGGGAACACCGGGGAGCTGTTTTTT CASTQDPGGNTGELFF
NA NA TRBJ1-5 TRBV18 TGTGCCAGCTCCCCCGCAGGGATGAAGAGCAATCAGCCCCAGCATTTT CASSPAGMKSNQPQHF
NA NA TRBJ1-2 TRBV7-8 TGTGCCAGCAGCCAATATGATCCGACACCCAGTAACTATGGCTACACCTTC CASSQYDPTPSNYGYTF
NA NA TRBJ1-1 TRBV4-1 TGCGCCAGCAGCCCCGGCAACGGGCAGGGAAAAACTGAAGCTTTCTTT CASSPGNGQGKTEAFF
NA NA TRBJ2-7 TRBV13 TGTGCCAGCAGCTTATTACACTACGAGCAGTACTTC CASSLLHYEQYF
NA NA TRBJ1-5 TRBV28 TGTGCCAGCGGGACAAGGATTCAGCCCCAGCATTTT CASGTRIQPQHF
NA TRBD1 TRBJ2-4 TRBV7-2 TGTGCCAGCAGCCCCGGGACAGGGAGTGGTCTAGCCAAAAACATTCAGTACTTC CASSPGTGSGLAKNIQYF
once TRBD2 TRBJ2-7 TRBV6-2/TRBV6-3 TGTGCCAGCAGTTACGGGGATAGCGGGAGCTACGAGCAGTACTTC CASSYGDSGSYEQYF
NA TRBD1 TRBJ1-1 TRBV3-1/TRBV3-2 TGTGCCAGCAGCCTTAGGACAGGGAACACTGAAGCTTTCTTT CASSLRTGNTEAFF
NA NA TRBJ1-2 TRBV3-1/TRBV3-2 TGTGCCAGCAGCCAAGATTACTCCTTAGGGGCTAGGTTC CASSQDYSLGARF
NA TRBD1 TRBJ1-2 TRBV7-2 TGTGCCAGCAGCACATCCCGGACAGGGGTTGTTGGCTACACCTTC CASSTSRTGVVGYTF
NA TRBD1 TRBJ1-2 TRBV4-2 TGTGCCAGCAGCGAAGGACAGGGAGCCTATGGCTACACCTTC CASSEGQGAYGYTF
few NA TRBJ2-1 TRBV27 TGTGCCAGCAGTTTAGAGCCCTACAATGAGCAGTTCTTC CASSLEPYNEQFF
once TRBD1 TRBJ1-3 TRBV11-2 TGTGCCAGCACCACAGGGGTACCTTCTGGAAACACCATATATTTT CASTTGVPSGNTIYF
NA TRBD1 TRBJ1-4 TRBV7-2 TGTGCCAGCAGCCCATGGACAGGCCGAGGGGAAAAACTGTTTTTT CASSPWTGRGEKLFF
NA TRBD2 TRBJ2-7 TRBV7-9 TGTGCCAGCAGCTTAGTCGGGACTACCTACGAGCAGTACTTC CASSLVGTTYEQYF
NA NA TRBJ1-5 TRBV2 TGTGCCAGCAGTGAGGCGGATATAAGCAATCAGCCCCAGCATTTT CASSEADISNQPQHF
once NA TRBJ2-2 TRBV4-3 TGCGCCAGCAGCCGATCGATTACAGCGAACACCGGGGAGCTGTTTTTT CASSRSITANTGELFF
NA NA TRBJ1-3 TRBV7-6 TGTGCCAGCAGCTTAGCCGGTCCCCCCCTAAGAGGCTCTGGAAACACCATATATTTT CASSLAGPPLRGSGNTIYF
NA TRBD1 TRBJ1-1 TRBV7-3 TGTGCCAGCACCCCAAATCCGGGACAGCCAGCTTTCTTT CASTPNPGQPAFF
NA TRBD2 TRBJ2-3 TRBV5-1 TGCGCCAGCAGCTTGGTCGGACTAGCCACAGATACGCAGTATTTT CASSLVGLATDTQYF
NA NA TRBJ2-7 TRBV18 TGTGCCAGCTCACCAAAGGGGTCCGGTAATTACGAGCAGTACTTC CASSPKGSGNYEQYF
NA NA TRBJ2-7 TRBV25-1 TGTGCCAGCAGTGCGACTAGTCTCATCTACGAGCAGTACTTC CASSATSLIYEQYF
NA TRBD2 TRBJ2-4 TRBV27 TGTGCCACCGGCACCATGGCTAGCGGGAGAAACATTCAGTACTTC CATGTMASGRNIQYF
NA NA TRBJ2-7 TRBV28 TGTGCCAGCAGCTCACAGGGAAGTCCCACCTACGAGCAGTACTTC CASSSQGSPTYEQYF
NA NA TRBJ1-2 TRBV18 TGTGCCAGCTCACCTGTACAGGGTTTACTTTCTCTGGGCTATGGCTACACCTTC CASSPVQGLLSLGYGYTF